Shown below are 23 T cell receptor beta chains from a single sample sequenced in a study of beta chain features in type 1 diabetes. All of the isolated RNA was reverse transcribed, so expressed TCRB transcripts were sequenced. Profiling relied on immunoSEQ multiplex PCR, and the TCRdb table lists in-frame clones only, not all of them. The data show about 410,000 clones, with approximately 13% seen just once and approximately 0.038% held by the top ten. Material for sequencing was naive CD4+ T cells from blood. The receptors stem from a young man in good health.

The table lists this clone with a few counts. The chain couples TRBV5-1 to TRBJ2-2, with D hard to call. CDR1 and CDR2 from the germline V gene are SGHRS and YFSETQ. V was clipped by 1 base and J by 6 bases, with 7 bases between them. The CDR3 extends over 13 amino acids. CDR3 amino acids: CASSLLVSGELFF. As DNA, the CDR3 is TGCGCCAGCAGCTTGTTGGTTTCCGGGGAGCTGTTTTTT.

This clone was seen a few times. The chain combines TRBV27 with TRBJ2-7; TRBD2 might be the D (5 bases). V lost 0 bases, J lost 4 bases, and 10 bases lay in between. Germline V gene sequence: CDR1 MNHEY, CDR2 SMNVEV (reference sequence). CDR3 length: 14 residues. In DNA form, the CDR3 reads TGTGCCAGCAGTTTATCAGTTCGGGGTTACGAGCAGTACGTC. As protein: CASSLSVRGYEQYV.

J is TRBJ2-7 and V is TRBV5-1, with 12 bases lining up with TRBD2. Germline V lookup: CDR1 SGHRS, CDR2 YFSETQ. The CDR3 totals 15 residues. With V trimmed by 2 bases and J by 1 base, 1 base remained unmatched. The CDR3 coding sequence is TGCGCCAGCAGCTTCGGGACTAGCGGGTCCTACGAGCAGTACTTC. Translation: CASSFGTSGSYEQYF.

This clone has a count of ten or more. The J gene is TRBJ2-5, the V gene TRBV29-1, with TRBD2 identical over 8 bases. Germline CDR1 and CDR2: SQVTM and ANQGSEA. V dropped 4 bases and J dropped 5; count of bases not matched to a gene: 3. CDR3 length: 12 residues. The CDR3, as DNA: TGCAGCGTTGCAGCGGGGGAGGAGACCCAGTACTTC. Residues: CSVAAGEETQYF.

J is TRBJ2-2 and V is TRBV4-3, with 8 nucleotides matching TRBD2. Unmatched junction bases numbered 1, after V lost 0 bases and J lost 7 bases. Germline CDR1 and CDR2: LGHNA and YSLEER. The CDR3 is 14 residues long. CDR3 sequence reads: CASSQDLAGGELFF. The CDR3 region has the DNA TGCGCCAGCAGCCAAGATCTAGCGGGCGGGGAGCTGTTTTTT.

The chain has TRBV4-1 and TRBJ2-4, with D possibly being TRBD2 (7 bases). CDR3 length: 17 residues. With 0 bases removed from V and 3 bases from J, the gap between germline ends came to 15 bases. CDR1 is MGHRA and CDR2 is YSYEKL in the germline V gene. Here the CDR3 DNA reads TGCGCCAGCAGCCAAGAAGGGGGGGCTTATTACAAAAACATTCAGTACTTC. This translates into CASSQEGGAYYKNIQYF.

In this sample, this clone turned up a few times. This chain joins TRBV6-6 and TRBJ2-5, with 11 bases that match TRBD2. Looked up from germline, CDR1 is MNHNY and CDR2 is SVGAGI (reference sequence). The CDR3 is 15 amino acids. V shed 5 bases, J shed 3 bases, and the junction held 5 bases outside the gene matches. The CDR3 DNA sequence: TGTGCCAGCAGTCTCACGACTAGCGGGAAAGAGACCCAGTACTTC. Its protein is CASSLTTSGKETQYF.

The chain combines TRBV11-1 with TRBJ2-1; 8 bases fit TRBD1. Unmatched junction bases numbered 2, after V lost 5 bases and J lost 8 bases. The CDR3 totals 12 residues. Germline assignment: CDR1 SGHAT and CDR2 FQDESV (reference sequence). CDR3 amino acids: CASSQDRDEQFF. The CDR3 nucleotides read TGTGCCAGCAGCCAGGACAGGGATGAGCAGTTCTTC.

In its sample, this clone was seen a few times. The V gene is TRBV9, the J gene TRBJ2-1; 9 bases are a match to TRBD2. Germline V CDR1 and CDR2: SGDLS, YYNGEE. V was clipped by 7 bases and J by 7 bases; unmatched bases: 12. The CDR3 totals 15 residues. DNA for the CDR3: TGTGCCAGCTCCATAGGGACTAGCTTCGTGAATGAGCAGTTCTTC. It translates to CASSIGTSFVNEQFF. The whole variable domain, filled in from reference TRBV9 and TRBJ2-1, reads DSGVTQTPKHLITATGQRVTLRCSPRSGDLSVYWYQQSLDQGLQFLIQYYNGEERAKGNILERFSAQQFPDLHSELNLSSLELGDSALYFCASSIGTSFVNEQFFGPGTRLTVL.

The chain carries TRBV20-1 and TRBJ1-1; 8 nucleotides align to TRBD1. From germline, CDR1 is DFQATT and CDR2 SNEGSKA (reference sequence). The junction had 3 bases not matched to a gene; V was cut back by 5 bases and J by 10 bases. CDR3 length: 10 amino acids. CDR3 loop: CSAGGTGAFF. CDR3 nucleotide sequence: TGCAGTGCTGGAGGGACAGGAGCTTTCTTT.

CDR3 residues: CASSSGLVKYF. In DNA, the CDR3 is TGTGCCAGCAGTTCAGGGCTAGTTAAGTACTTC. The V and J genes are TRBV6-5 and TRBJ2-4, with D maybe TRBD1 (5 bases). The CDR3 length is 11 residues. Germline CDR1 and CDR2: MNHEY and SVGAGI. The ends were cut back, 4 bases at V and 14 bases at J, with 12 bases in the middle.

The chain joins TRBV7-2 to TRBJ2-2; D ambiguous. This CDR3 has 14 residues. V was clipped by 3 bases and J by 3 bases, with 8 bases between them. Germline V lookup: CDR1 SGHTA, CDR2 FQGNSA. The CDR3 protein is CASSLARDTGELFF. The CDR3 region has the DNA TGTGCCAGCAGCTTGGCTCGTGACACCGGGGAGCTGTTTTTT.

This clone was counted a few times. The chain is built from TRBV30 and TRBJ2-3, with TRBD2 matching 16 bases. Trimming removed 3 bases from V and 6 bases from J; junction bases left unmatched: 3. In germline, CDR1 is GTSNPN, CDR2 SVGIG (reference sequence). The CDR3 is 15 amino acids. CDR3 in amino acids: CAWRGLAGGPDTQYF. CDR3 sequence (DNA): TGTGCCTGGAGGGGACTAGCGGGAGGGCCTGATACGCAGTATTTT.

This clone was counted only a few times. The rearrangement joins TRBV15 to TRBJ1-1, with unresolved D. Trimming left V 1 base short and J 0 bases short, with 9 bases between. Looked up from germline, CDR1 is LNHNV and CDR2 is YYDKDF (reference sequence). The CDR3 runs 15 residues. The CDR3 loop reads CATSRVLRMNTEAFF. The CDR3 DNA follows: TGTGCCACCAGCAGAGTGCTGCGGATGAACACTGAAGCTTTCTTT.

This clone was observed a few times. The CDR3 spells CASSQTLGTSGRKEQFF. The CDR3 bases are TGTGCCAGCAGCCAAACCCTCGGGACTAGCGGGAGGAAGGAGCAGTTCTTC. This rearrangement joins TRBV4-2 to TRBJ2-1; 15 positions agree with TRBD2. In germline, CDR1 is LGHNA, CDR2 YNFKEQ. V shed 2 bases and J 10 bases; nucleotides not matched to a gene: 9. The CDR3 extends over 17 amino acids.

V is TRBV7-9 and J is TRBJ2-7; the D gene is possibly TRBD2 (6 bases). This CDR3 is built from 17 residues. V lost 4 bases and J lost 7, with 26 bases in between. Germline-derived CDR1 and CDR2 are SEHNR and FQNEAQ (reference sequence). CDR3 region: CASSSKGIGGSGGEQYF. In DNA, the CDR3 is TGTGCCAGCAGCTCGAAGGGTATCGGAGGGTCCGGGGGTGAGCAGTACTTC.

With regard to this clone: Other nucleotide sequences from this sample produce the same CDR3. The rearrangement uses TRBV19 and TRBJ1-1; D is uncertain. CDR1 and CDR2 from the germline V gene are LNHDA and SQIVND (reference sequence). This CDR3 is 13 amino acids long. V was shortened by 3 bases and J by 1 base, with 6 bases between the two germline ends. The CDR3 loop is CASSISANTEAFF. As DNA, the CDR3 is TGTGCCAGTAGTATCTCAGCGAACACTGAAGCTTTCTTT. The whole variable domain, filled in from reference TRBV19 and TRBJ1-1, reads DGGITQSPKYLFRKEGQNVTLSCEQNLNHDAMYWYRQDPGQGLRLIYYSQIVNDFQKGDIAEGYSVSREKKESFPLTVTSAQKNPTAFYLCASSISANTEAFFGQGTRLTVV.

The chain couples TRBV18 to TRBJ2-7; tentatively, D is TRBD1 (6 bases). The CDR3 totals 13 residues. Germline V gene sequence: CDR1 KGHSH, CDR2 LQKENI. The V and J ends lost 6 bases and 5 bases respectively, with 14 bases between them. The CDR3 sequence: CASSFGDIDEQYF. CDR3 nucleotide sequence: TGTGCCAGCTCTTTCGGGGACATCGACGAGCAGTACTTC.

V is TRBV6-6 and J is TRBJ2-2; no firm D call. This CDR3 has 12 residues. Germline V gene sequence: CDR1 MNHNY, CDR2 SVGAGI (reference sequence). V was clipped by 8 bases and J by 8 bases, with 12 bases between them. The CDR3 region has the DNA TGTGCCAGCCATCCCCTAGGGGGGGAGCTGTTTTTT. Its protein product is CASHPLGGELFF.

This clone was seen a few times. This chain uses TRBV6-5 with TRBJ1-2; D not resolved. The V gene lost 0 bases and the J gene lost 6 bases, with 11 bases spanning the gap. From germline, CDR1 is MNHEY and CDR2 SVGAGI. This CDR3 is 14 amino acids long. CDR3 nucleotides: TGTGCCAGCAGTTACTCGAGTGGAACAAATGGCTACACCTTC. It encodes CASSYSSGTNGYTF.

Details on this clone: The identical CDR3 is also encoded by other nucleotide sequences in the sample. The chain is built from TRBV30 and TRBJ2-3; D gene ambiguous. CDR3 length: 13 amino acids. Trimming took off 0 bases at V and 2 bases at J, with 6 bases between the two ends. Germline V gene sequence: CDR1 GTSNPN, CDR2 SVGIG (reference sequence). CDR3 protein: CAWSVLVTDTQYF. In nucleotides, the CDR3 is TGTGCCTGGAGTGTCCTAGTCACAGATACGCAGTATTTT.

This clone was counted a few times. The chain couples TRBV30 to TRBJ2-1; D not resolved. CDR1 and CDR2 (germline): GTSNPN, SVGIG (reference sequence). V was trimmed by 2 bases and J by 5 bases, leaving 10 bases between them. There are 13 residues in the CDR3. CDR3: CAWSPGSNNEQFF. The CDR3, as DNA: TGTGCCTGGAGTCCCGGGTCCAACAATGAGCAGTTCTTC.

This clone has just a few counts. The gene calls are TRBV7-8 and TRBJ2-1, with unresolved D. The germline gives CDR1 SGHVS, CDR2 FQNEAQ. CDR3 size: 10 residues. The V gene lost 6 bases and the J gene lost 9 bases, with 6 bases spanning the gap. The CDR3 bases are TGTGCCAGCAGTTTCACTGAGCAGTTCTTC. Translating it yields CASSFTEQFF.